These T cell receptor beta chains were read from a single sample in a study of CD8+ T cells in alopecia areata. Measured with immunoSEQ multiplex PCR; TCRdb has only the in-frame clones, and not every one. The sample carries about 140,000 clones, roughly three fifths recorded once. The sample was CD4+ T cells sorted from blood, taken at week 0. All receptors come from a human donor with alopecia areata. Each CDR3 is given with its conserved first and last residue. The D gene is left open where the match is weak. Size tells how often a clone was seen (once, few, many) or the class of an expanded clone, and some rows leave it out.

d_call: -; clone_size: -; j_call: TRBJ2-2; v_call: TRBV10-3; cdr3_nt: TGTGCCATCAGTGAGTCTTTGAACACCGGGGAGCTGTTTTTT; cdr3_aa: CAISESLNTGELFF
d_call: TRBD1; clone_size: -; j_call: TRBJ2-1; v_call: TRBV9; cdr3_nt: TGTGCCAGCAGCGTCGACAGGGGCGAGCAGTTCTTC; cdr3_aa: CASSVDRGEQFF
d_call: -; clone_size: -; j_call: TRBJ1-1; v_call: TRBV30; cdr3_nt: TGTGCCTGGAGTGGAGGCAGGGTCGGGGGAGCTTTCTTT; cdr3_aa: CAWSGGRVGGAFF
d_call: -; clone_size: few; j_call: TRBJ2-3; v_call: TRBV7-9; cdr3_nt: TGTGCCAGCAGCTTAGCGCCCCAGTCGTGGGGCACAGATACGCAGTATTTT; cdr3_aa: CASSLAPQSWGTDTQYF
d_call: TRBD2; clone_size: -; j_call: TRBJ2-1; v_call: TRBV7-3; cdr3_nt: TGTGCCAGCAGCCTGGACGGGACTAGCGTGAATGAGCAGTTCTTC; cdr3_aa: CASSLDGTSVNEQFF
d_call: -; clone_size: -; j_call: TRBJ2-7; v_call: TRBV23-1; cdr3_nt: TGCGCCAGCAGTCATCCACTGAACTACGAGCAGTACTTC; cdr3_aa: CASSHPLNYEQYF
d_call: -; clone_size: -; j_call: TRBJ2-6; v_call: TRBV30; cdr3_nt: TGTGCCTGGAGTAAAGGCTCTGGGGCCAACGTCCTGACTTTC; cdr3_aa: CAWSKGSGANVLTF
d_call: -; clone_size: -; j_call: TRBJ2-2; v_call: TRBV7-2; cdr3_nt: TGTGCCAGCACCGCAAGACAGGGAGGCACCGGGGAGCTGTTTTTT; cdr3_aa: CASTARQGGTGELFF
d_call: -; clone_size: -; j_call: TRBJ1-1; v_call: TRBV5-4; cdr3_nt: TGTGCCAGCAGCTTGGACACTGAAGCTTTCTTT; cdr3_aa: CASSLDTEAFF
d_call: -; clone_size: few; j_call: TRBJ1-2; v_call: TRBV6-5; cdr3_nt: TGTGCCAGCAGACCGAGGGAAGCTGGCTACACCTTC; cdr3_aa: CASRPREAGYTF
d_call: -; clone_size: -; j_call: TRBJ1-2; v_call: TRBV2; cdr3_nt: TGTGCCAGCAGGTTGGACAGAAAGGCGAACTATGGCTACACCTTC; cdr3_aa: CASRLDRKANYGYTF
d_call: TRBD1; clone_size: -; j_call: TRBJ1-5; v_call: TRBV7-9; cdr3_nt: TGTGCATCGTCAGGACAGGGGGGCAATCAGCCCCAGCATTTT; cdr3_aa: CASSGQGGNQPQHF
d_call: -; clone_size: -; j_call: TRBJ2-5; v_call: TRBV7-2; cdr3_nt: TGTGCCAGCAGCCGCGGTCCCGAACAAGAGACCCAGTACTTC; cdr3_aa: CASSRGPEQETQYF
d_call: TRBD2; clone_size: -; j_call: TRBJ2-5; v_call: TRBV25-1; cdr3_nt: TGTGCCAGCAATGGCGGGGGAAAATTAGAGACCCAGTACTTC; cdr3_aa: CASNGGGKLETQYF
d_call: -; clone_size: -; j_call: TRBJ1-3; v_call: TRBV30; cdr3_nt: TGTGCCTGGATCACTGTTGGAAACACCATATATTTT; cdr3_aa: CAWITVGNTIYF
d_call: -; clone_size: few; j_call: TRBJ2-5; v_call: TRBV6-1; cdr3_nt: TGTGCCAGCAGAACCGGGATCTCTTCTCAAGAGACCCAGTACTTC; cdr3_aa: CASRTGISSQETQYF
d_call: -; clone_size: -; j_call: TRBJ2-5; v_call: TRBV10-3; cdr3_nt: TGTGCCATCAGAGCCGAGGAGACCCAGTACTTC; cdr3_aa: CAIRAEETQYF
d_call: -; clone_size: few; j_call: TRBJ1-6; v_call: TRBV7-2; cdr3_nt: TGTGCCAGCAGCTTAGGCCAGACCAATTCACCCCTCCACTTT; cdr3_aa: CASSLGQTNSPLHF
d_call: -; clone_size: -; j_call: TRBJ1-2; v_call: TRBV2; cdr3_nt: TGTGCCAGCAGTGAAGACACGGGGAACTATGGCTACACCTTC; cdr3_aa: CASSEDTGNYGYTF
d_call: -; clone_size: -; j_call: TRBJ2-3; v_call: TRBV7-9; cdr3_nt: TGTGCCAGCAGCCAAGGTCAGCTAGCAGGAGATACGCAGTATTTT; cdr3_aa: CASSQGQLAGDTQYF
d_call: TRBD2; clone_size: few; j_call: TRBJ2-5; v_call: TRBV19; cdr3_nt: TGTGCCAGTAGTAGGGGGTCACTAGCGAAAGAGACCCAGTACTTC; cdr3_aa: CASSRGSLAKETQYF
d_call: TRBD2; clone_size: -; j_call: TRBJ2-5; v_call: TRBV2; cdr3_nt: TGTGCCAGCAGTGGGGGACTAGCAGAGACCCAGTACTTC; cdr3_aa: CASSGGLAETQYF
d_call: -; clone_size: -; j_call: TRBJ2-3; v_call: TRBV5-1; cdr3_nt: TGCGCCAGCAGCTTGGCTTCCGGACCCAACACAGATACGCAGTATTTT; cdr3_aa: CASSLASGPNTDTQYF
d_call: -; clone_size: -; j_call: TRBJ1-1; v_call: TRBV4-1; cdr3_nt: TGCGCCAGCAGCCAGTGGCTCACGGAAAATACCGGAGCTTTCTTT; cdr3_aa: CASSQWLTENTGAFF
d_call: -; clone_size: few; j_call: TRBJ2-3; v_call: TRBV10-3; cdr3_nt: TGTGCCAGCACCCCGGGACGGTCTACAGATACGCAGTATTTT; cdr3_aa: CASTPGRSTDTQYF
d_call: -; clone_size: -; j_call: TRBJ2-3; v_call: TRBV18; cdr3_nt: TGTGCCAGCTCATACGGGGACACAGATACGCAGTATTTT; cdr3_aa: CASSYGDTDTQYF
d_call: -; clone_size: few; j_call: TRBJ1-5; v_call: TRBV6-1; cdr3_nt: TGTGCCAGCAGTGGGGTTCTGGGGGGGAATAGCAATCAGCCCCAGCATTTT; cdr3_aa: CASSGVLGGNSNQPQHF
d_call: TRBD2; clone_size: -; j_call: TRBJ2-5; v_call: TRBV7-2; cdr3_nt: TGTGCCAGCAGCCCTAGCCAGCGGGGGGGCTTGGAGACCCAGTACTTC; cdr3_aa: CASSPSQRGGLETQYF